The 17 T cell receptor beta chains given below trace back to one sample, sequenced in a study of CD8 T cells in ankylosing spondylitis. TCRdb processed the 5' RACE reads anew with MiXCR; each CDR3 protein has one entry. The data show around 150,000 distinct CDR3 sequences, under 55% seen once. Material for sequencing was synovial fluid, either unsorted or a sorted T cell fraction (not recorded which). The receptors come from a male donor with ankylosing spondylitis.

This clonotype appeared a few times. This chain links TRBV9 with TRBJ1-1, with a possible D match to TRBD1 (5 bases). The V gene lost 5 bases and the J gene lost 5 bases, with 10 bases spanning the gap. This CDR3 has 12 amino acids. Germline CDR1 is SGDLS and CDR2 is YYNGEE. CDR3 coding DNA: TGTGCCAGCAGTCCAGGGAGAACTGAAGCTTTCTTT. Its translation: CASSPGRTEAFF.

The chain carries TRBV12-3 or TRBV12-4 and TRBJ2-7; 8 positions agree with TRBD1. The CDR3 spans 15 residues. Trimming at V came to 6 bases and at J to 6 bases, leaving 13 bases not matched to a gene. DNA of the CDR3: TGTGCCAGCAGCGATAGCCGGACAGGGCTAAGCGAGCAGTACTTC. It codes for CASSDSRTGLSEQYF.

This clonotype was recorded at least ten times. CDR3 loop: CASSRFGQGGDQPQHF. The CDR3 bases are TGTGCCAGCAGTCGCTTCGGACAGGGAGGAGATCAGCCCCAGCATTTT. The chain employs TRBV6-2 or TRBV6-3 and TRBJ1-5, with 8 nucleotides matching TRBD1. The CDR3 extends over 16 amino acids. V shed 5 bases and J 5 bases; nucleotides not matched to a gene: 11. Germline V CDR1 and CDR2: MNHEY, SVGEGT.

By sample fraction, this clonotype is medium-sized. This chain uses TRBV12-3 or TRBV12-4 with TRBJ2-2; TRBD2 aligns across 9 bases. The CDR3 totals 16 residues. V gave up 0 bases and J gave up 10 bases; unmatched junction bases: 9. CDR3 bases: TGTGCCAGCAGTTTAGCGGCTTGGACTAGCGAAGAGGAGCTGTTTTTT. Amino acids: CASSLAAWTSEEELFF.

The J gene is TRBJ1-6, the V gene TRBV4-1; the D gene is possibly TRBD1 (6 bases). CDR1 is MGHRA and CDR2 is YSYEKL in the germline V gene. V lost 2 bases and J lost 3, with 14 bases in between. CDR3 length: 17 residues. CDR3 nucleotides: TGCGCCAGCAGCCAATGGGGGGCTTACTTCTATAATTCACCCCTCCACTTT. This gives the protein CASSQWGAYFYNSPLHF.

The V gene is TRBV4-3, the J gene TRBJ2-3; no clear D gene. V lost 0 bases and J lost 1, with 14 bases in between. The germline V gene has CDR1 LGHNA and CDR2 YSLEER. This CDR3 has 17 amino acids. This CDR3 is CASSQEVGFPGTDTQYF. Written as DNA, the CDR3 is TGCGCCAGCAGCCAAGAAGTTGGATTCCCGGGCACAGATACGCAGTATTTT.

This chain links TRBV12-3 or TRBV12-4 with TRBJ2-3, with TRBD2 identical over 12 bases. This CDR3 has 17 residues. The V and J ends lost 5 bases and 7 bases, in that order; junction bases with no gene match: 13. This CDR3 is CASSPPRGLAGIHTQYF. DNA for the CDR3: TGTGCCAGCAGTCCCCCACGAGGACTAGCGGGGATCCATACGCAGTATTTT.

In this sample, this clonotype turned up a few times. The V gene is TRBV15, the J gene TRBJ1-5; D call uncertain. Trimming pared 0 bases from V and 0 bases from J, leaving 3 bases between. Germline V gene sequence: CDR1 LNHNV, CDR2 YYDKDF (reference sequence). This CDR3 contains 14 residues. CDR3 nucleotide sequence: TGTGCCACCAGCAGAGATTTTAGCAATCAGCCCCAGCATTTT. It yields the protein CATSRDFSNQPQHF.

This clonotype was found a few times. This chain uses TRBV7-9 with TRBJ1-1; maybe TRBD1 (6 bases). Germline V lookup: CDR1 SEHNR, CDR2 FQNEAQ (reference sequence). CDR3 length: 14 residues. Trimming shortened V by 8 bases and J by 5 bases, and 18 bases separated the two germline ends. This CDR3 is CASWNPQGPTEAFF. CDR3 DNA: TGTGCCAGCTGGAACCCACAGGGCCCGACTGAAGCTTTCTTT.

Turning to this clonotype: The junction does not match germline at one end; this may be a read error. The chain uses TRBV7-3 and TRBJ2-3, with TRBD2 identical over 9 bases. The CDR3 has 16 amino acids. Germline V gene sequence: CDR1 SGHTA, CDR2 FQGTGA. DNA for the CDR3: TGTGCCAGCAGTTTAATTAGCGGGGGCCCCACAGATACGCAGTATTTT. Its protein is CASSLISGGPTDTQYF.

The rearrangement uses TRBV28 and TRBJ2-1, with TRBD2 matching 7 bases. J gave up 5 bases and V 5 bases, and 12 bases lay outside the gene matches. Germline CDR1 and CDR2: MDHEN and SYDVKM. The CDR3 sequence is 16 residues long. This chain's CDR3 is CASSHGRTTINNEQFF. The CDR3 DNA reads TGTGCCAGCAGTCACGGGAGGACTACAATTAACAATGAGCAGTTCTTC.

Only a few counts were recorded for this clonotype. The CDR3: CASSLVTGPNTEAFF. The DNA for the CDR3 is TGTGCCAGCAGCTTAGTGACAGGGCCTAACACTGAAGCTTTCTTT. The chain is built from TRBV7-2 and TRBJ1-1; 7 bases align to TRBD1. The V and J ends lost 1 base and 2 bases, in that order; junction bases with no gene match: 4. This CDR3 is built from 15 residues. CDR1 and CDR2 from the germline V gene are SGHTA and FQGNSA.

This chain links TRBV29-1 with TRBJ2-1; the D is unclear. V was shortened by 2 bases and J by 3 bases, with 8 bases between the two germline ends. From germline, CDR1 is SQVTM and CDR2 ANQGSEA. This CDR3 has 13 amino acids. CDR3 amino acids: CSVESPNYNEQFF. The DNA of the CDR3 is TGCAGCGTTGAAAGTCCTAACTACAATGAGCAGTTCTTC.

The V call is TRBV5-1, the J call TRBJ2-2; D is ambiguous. CDR1 is SGHRS, CDR2 YFSETQ, per germline. The CDR3 extends over 16 amino acids. V was trimmed by 0 bases and J by 2 bases, leaving 11 bases between them. For the CDR3, the DNA is TGCGCCAGCAGCTTGGCCTGGAGAGCAAACACCGGGGAGCTGTTTTTT. Translation: CASSLAWRANTGELFF.

The rearrangement links TRBV5-1 to TRBJ2-7; D is undetermined. V lost 0 bases to trimming and J lost 6 bases, with 10 bases between them. The CDR3 sequence is 13 residues long. Germline V gives CDR1 SGHRS, CDR2 YFSETQ. CDR3 amino acids: CASSLGWVREQYF. The CDR3, as DNA: TGCGCCAGCAGCTTGGGCTGGGTTCGCGAGCAGTACTTC.

Worth noting for this clonotype: The junction shows a germline mismatch at one end, possibly a read error. This chain uses TRBV10-3 with TRBJ1-1; the D is unclear. In germline, CDR1 is ENHRY, CDR2 SYGVKD. This CDR3 is 13 amino acids long. In DNA form, the CDR3 reads TGTGCCATCGGTGATACATGGGACACTGAAGCTTTCTTT. Protein: CAIGDTWDTEAFF.

V usage is TRBV29-1 and J usage is TRBJ2-1, with TRBD2 identical over 10 bases. Trimming took 3 bases from V and 0 from J; bases not matched to a gene: 8. Germline V CDR1 and CDR2: SQVTM, ANQGSEA. This CDR3 has 17 amino acids. CDR3 protein: CSVDGYSGRPSYNEQFF. The CDR3 DNA reads as TGCAGCGTTGACGGATATAGCGGGAGGCCCTCCTACAATGAGCAGTTCTTC.